The following is a T cell receptor beta chain sequence with its context. Its antigen is unknown. The repertoire was sequenced with immunoSEQ multiplex PCR; TCRdb's copy has only in-frame clones and lacks some. Altogether about 80,000 clones are present, 85% to 90% being singletons, with the ten largest covering 13%. The data belong to a study of OX40 agonist ivuxolimab in advanced cancers. Study-level information: Clinicians treated patients with ivuxolimab, an agonistic anti-OX40 (CD134) antibody.

V was trimmed by 3 bases and J by 5 bases, leaving 8 bases between them. Germline CDR1 SGDLS, CDR2 YYNGEE. The CDR3 spans 12 residues. Study-wide results and caveats: CD4+ and CD8+ T cells in blood underwent clonal expansion by week 6 at 0.1 to 3.0 mg/kg.

The TCR originated in an adult with an advanced solid tumor such as melanoma, head and neck, liver or kidney cancer. The chain joins TRBV9 to TRBJ2-5; D gene uncertain. The sample in question was CD4+ or CD8+ T cells sorted from blood, obtained in a trial of the OX40 agonist ivuxolimab. CDR3: CASSARGETQYF. CDR3 in DNA: TGTGCCAGCAGCGCCCGTGGTGAGACCCAGTACTTC.